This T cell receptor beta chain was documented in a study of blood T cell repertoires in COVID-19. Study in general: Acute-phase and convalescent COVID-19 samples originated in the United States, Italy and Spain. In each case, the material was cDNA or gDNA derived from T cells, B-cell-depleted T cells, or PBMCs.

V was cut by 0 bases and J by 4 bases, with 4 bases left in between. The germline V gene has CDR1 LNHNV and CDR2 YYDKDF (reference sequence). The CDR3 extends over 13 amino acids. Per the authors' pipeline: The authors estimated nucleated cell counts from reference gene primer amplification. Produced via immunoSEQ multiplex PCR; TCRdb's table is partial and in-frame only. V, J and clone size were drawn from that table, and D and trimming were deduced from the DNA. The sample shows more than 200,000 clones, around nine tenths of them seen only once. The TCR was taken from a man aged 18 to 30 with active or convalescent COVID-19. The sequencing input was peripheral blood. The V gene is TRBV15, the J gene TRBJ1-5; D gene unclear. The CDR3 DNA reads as TGTGCCACCAGCAGAGAGCGGAATCAGCCCCAGCATTTT. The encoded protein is CATSRERNQPQHF. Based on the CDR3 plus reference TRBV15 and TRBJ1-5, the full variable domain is DAMVIQNPRYQVTQFGKPVTLSCSQTLNHNVMYWYQQKSSQAPKLLFHYYDKDFNNEADTPDNFQSRRPNTSFCFLDIRSPGLGDTAMYLCATSRERNQPQHFGDGTRLSIL.